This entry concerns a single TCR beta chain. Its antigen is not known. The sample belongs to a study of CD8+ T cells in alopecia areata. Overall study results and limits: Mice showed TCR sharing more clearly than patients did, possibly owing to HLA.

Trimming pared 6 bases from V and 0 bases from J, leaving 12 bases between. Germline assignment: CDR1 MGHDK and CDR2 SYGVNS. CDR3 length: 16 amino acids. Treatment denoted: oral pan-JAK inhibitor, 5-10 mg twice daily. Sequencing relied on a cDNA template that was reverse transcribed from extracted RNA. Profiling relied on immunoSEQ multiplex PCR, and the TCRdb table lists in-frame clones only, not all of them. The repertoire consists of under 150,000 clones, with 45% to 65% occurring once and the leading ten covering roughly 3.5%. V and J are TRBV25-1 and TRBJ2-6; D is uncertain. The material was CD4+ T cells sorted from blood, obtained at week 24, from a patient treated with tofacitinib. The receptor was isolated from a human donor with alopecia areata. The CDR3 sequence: CASSPAGDSGANVLTF. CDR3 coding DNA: TGTGCCAGCAGCCCCGCAGGTGACTCTGGGGCCAACGTCCTGACTTTC.